This record covers a single T cell receptor (beta chain). Its cognate antigen is unknown. Profiled with immunoSEQ multiplex PCR; TCRdb holds only in-frame clones, not every one. There are tens of thousands of clones in the sample; approximately 85% occur only once, and roughly 1.4% lies in the top ten. These data are taken from a study of T cells in narcolepsy. Study findings and constraints: Comparing one patient's CSF and blood CD4+ clonotypes highlighted HCRT- and TRIB2-specific autoreactive clonotypes. In some patient and control memory CD4+ samples, autoreactive clones were absent.

The CDR3 length is 14 residues. The germline CDR1 and CDR2 sequences are GTSNPN and SVGIG (reference sequence). Losses at the gene ends were 3 bases for V and 4 bases for J; bases not matched to a gene: 6. This sequence originates from a human donor with narcolepsy. This chain uses TRBV30 with TRBJ1-2, with TRBD1 identical over 9 bases. What was sequenced was CD45RA- memory CD4+ T cells from PBMCs. The CDR3 coding sequence is TGTGCCTGGAGGGGGGACAGGGCATTCTATGGCTACACCTTC. It is translated as CAWRGDRAFYGYTF.